This TCR beta chain is from a study of cytomegalovirus exposure and HLA in healthy donors. Study results and limitations: For most TCR sequences rarity was the rule, although some public TCRs occurred in many donors. TCR clusters originating in the first cohort tended to co-occur in the roughly 120 validation repertoires, according to a later analysis.

To note about this clone: Its matching antigen is unknown.

Sequencing was performed with immunoSEQ multiplex PCR; in TCRdb, only in-frame clones are kept and a portion is missing. The sample contains fewer than 200,000 clones, around nine tenths of which appear only once. CDR1 is MDHEN and CDR2 is SYDVKM in the germline V gene. Trimming took off 3 bases at V and 2 bases at J, with 11 bases between the two ends. The CDR3 sequence is 14 residues long. The V gene is TRBV28, the J gene TRBJ2-7; D remains ambiguous. The sequencing input was PBMCs. This receptor was obtained from a man between 25 and 39 years old in good health and CMV-seropositive. The CDR3 loop is CASSFFQNPYEQYF. CDR3 sequence (DNA): TGTGCCAGCAGTTTTTTCCAAAACCCCTACGAGCAGTACTTC.